What follows are 10 T cell receptor beta chains derived from one specimen sequenced in a study of control samples from healthy donors and cancer patients. Sequencing was performed with immunoSEQ multiplex PCR; in TCRdb, only in-frame clones are kept and a portion is missing. This table has around 150,000 clones, roughly 89% appearing once. Sequenced sample: blood. These receptor sequences come from a man aged 25-45 years in good health.

This chain joins TRBV9 and TRBJ1-6; tentatively, D is TRBD1 (5 bases). The CDR3 extends over 17 amino acids. Per germline, CDR1 SGDLS and CDR2 YYNGEE. Trimming pared 4 bases from V and 2 bases from J, leaving 16 bases between. The CDR3 is CASSPPWGEPYNSPLHF. Written as DNA, the CDR3 is TGTGCCAGCAGCCCCCCGTGGGGGGAACCCTATAATTCACCCCTCCACTTT.

The chain uses TRBV10-3 and TRBJ2-7; 7 bases match TRBD2. The CDR3 runs 17 residues. The V gene end was trimmed by 6 bases and the J gene end by 5 bases; junction bases not matched to a gene: 19. Germline V CDR1 and CDR2: ENHRY, SYGVKD. CDR3 region: CAIRAQGRGTYLDEQYF. CDR3 in DNA: TGTGCCATCAGGGCGCAAGGGCGGGGGACCTACCTAGACGAGCAGTACTTC.

The chain couples TRBV7-2 to TRBJ2-7, with 7 bases matching TRBD1. The CDR3 loop spans 13 amino acids. The trim removed 6 bases at V and 5 bases at J, leaving 7 bases unmatched. From germline, CDR1 is SGHTA and CDR2 FQGNSA. The CDR3 loop is CASRKTGLNEQYF. In DNA form, the CDR3 reads TGTGCCAGCAGAAAGACAGGGTTAAACGAGCAGTACTTC.

This clone has only a few counts. V and J are TRBV24-1 and TRBJ2-7; weak D call: TRBD1 (6 bases). Trimming took 0 bases from V and 1 from J, leaving 15 bases between them. Germline V gives CDR1 KGHDR, CDR2 SFDVKD. CDR3 size: 17 residues. The CDR3 sequence is CATSDLLGQSSSYEQYF. The CDR3 DNA reads as TGTGCCACCAGTGATTTGTTAGGACAGAGTTCTTCCTACGAGCAGTACTTC.

This clone showed up just once. The genes are TRBV6-2 or TRBV6-3 and TRBJ2-3; D call uncertain. Trimming pared 5 bases from V and 6 bases from J, leaving 9 bases between. This CDR3 is built from 12 residues. Germline-derived CDR1 and CDR2 are MNHEY and SVGEGT. The CDR3 DNA reads TGTGCCAGCAGTGATTACCCCGATACGCAGTATTTT. Translation gives CASSDYPDTQYF.

This rearrangement joins TRBV24-1 to TRBJ2-3; TRBD1 might be the D (6 bases). V was trimmed by 8 bases and J by 4 bases, leaving 12 bases between them. The CDR3 spans 13 residues. The germline V gene encodes CDR1 KGHDR and CDR2 SFDVKD. The CDR3 region is CATNRVASDTQYF. DNA for the CDR3: TGTGCCACCAACAGGGTCGCATCAGATACGCAGTATTTT.

This sequence joins TRBV20-1 and TRBJ1-1, with unresolved D. V gave up 0 bases and J gave up 8 bases, with 7 bases separating them. Per the germline V gene, CDR1 is DFQATT and CDR2 is SNEGSKA (reference sequence). The CDR3 runs 11 residues. The CDR3 sequence: CSARDRGEAFF. The CDR3 region has the DNA TGCAGTGCTAGAGATCGGGGAGAAGCTTTCTTT.

The chain carries TRBV2 and TRBJ1-5; TRBD1 agrees at 10 bases. V lost 5 bases, J lost 6 bases, and 4 bases stayed unmatched. This CDR3 has 14 residues. Germline lookup yields CDR1 SNHLY and CDR2 FYNNEI. Written as DNA, the CDR3 is TGTGCCAGCAGTTCCCGGGACAGGGGTCAGCCCCAGCATTTT. Translating it yields CASSSRDRGQPQHF.

This chain joins TRBV18 and TRBJ1-5; 10 bases map to TRBD1. Germline V gives CDR1 KGHSH, CDR2 LQKENI. The CDR3 has 15 amino acids. The V and J ends lost 4 bases and 2 bases, in that order; junction bases with no gene match: 2. CDR3 sequence reads: CASSLGTGGNQPQHF. Here the CDR3 DNA reads TGTGCCAGCTCACTTGGGACAGGGGGCAATCAGCCCCAGCATTTT. Complete variable domain (other parts from reference TRBV18 and TRBJ1-5): NAGVMQNPRHLVRRRGQEARLRCSPMKGHSHVYWYRQLPEEGLKFMVYLQKENIIDESGMPKERFSAEFPKEGPSILRIQQVVRGDSAAYFCASSLGTGGNQPQHFGDGTRLSIL.

This chain links TRBV7-3 with TRBJ1-4, with no clear D. Trimming removed 7 bases from V and 0 bases from J, with 15 bases in between. The CDR3 runs to 16 residues. Germline V gene sequence: CDR1 SGHTA, CDR2 FQGTGA. CDR3 sequence: CASNSGAYSTNEKLFF. The DNA of the CDR3 is TGTGCCAGCAACTCGGGAGCTTATTCAACTAATGAAAAACTGTTTTTT.